The 9 T cell receptor beta chains below come from one sample, sequenced in a study of response to subunit inactivated influenza vaccine. One entry per CDR3 protein, called by TCRdb with MiXCR from the RT-PCR reads. The profile shows under 200,000 distinct CDR3 sequences, about 12% of them singletons. These data also featured in a second study, about T cells expressing NK-cell markers. That source notes: 5'RACE template switching built TCR beta cDNA with unique molecular identifiers.

The material sequenced was CD8+ T cells sorted from PBMCs, taken less than 13 days after vaccination. Source of these receptors: a man in his fifties or sixties who received an inactivated influenza vaccine.

The CDR3 loop is CASSQVSQISYNEQFF. The CDR3 DNA sequence: TGCGCCAGCAGCCAAGTTAGTCAGATCTCCTACAATGAGCAGTTCTTC. The chain has TRBV4-3 and TRBJ2-1; unclear D gene. Germline lookup yields CDR1 LGHNA and CDR2 YSLEER. CDR3 length: 16 residues. Deletions cut 1 base from V and 0 bases from J, with 10 bases between.

Ten or more counts support this clonotype. The chain combines TRBV29-1 with TRBJ2-7; TRBD1 or TRBD2 may be the D gene (6 bases each). CDR1 and CDR2 (germline): SQVTM, ANQGSEA. V lost 2 bases to trimming and J lost 7 bases, with 15 bases between them. This CDR3 has 13 residues. CDR3 sequence: CSVETGAVGEQYF. The CDR3 DNA sequence: TGCAGCGTTGAAACGGGGGCCGTCGGGGAGCAGTACTTC.

The chain carries TRBV7-6 and TRBJ2-1, with TRBD2 matching over 10 bases. V dropped 2 bases and J dropped 9; count of bases not matched to a gene: 7. This CDR3 has 15 residues. Looked up from germline, CDR1 is SGHVS and CDR2 is FNYEAQ. The CDR3 DNA sequence: TGTGCCAGCAGCTTATTCCTAGCGGGAGTGGGTGAGCAGTTCTTC. It encodes CASSLFLAGVGEQFF.

The chain employs TRBV21-1 and TRBJ2-1. TRBV21-1 is an annotated pseudogene. The CDR3 is made up of 16 amino acids. The CDR3 DNA reads TGTGCCAGCAGCAAAGTGAGCCAGCGACTCTACAATGAGCAGTTCTTC. Translating it yields CASSKVSQRLYNEQFF.

In this sample, this clonotype turned up a few times. The rearrangement links TRBV24-1 to TRBJ2-6; no clear D. V gave up 3 bases and J gave up 0 bases, with 8 bases separating them. This CDR3 spans 16 amino acids. Germline CDR1 is KGHDR and CDR2 is SFDVKD. CDR3 loop: CATSDPGSSGANVLTF. CDR3 coding DNA: TGTGCCACCAGTGATCCCGGCAGCTCTGGGGCCAACGTCCTGACTTTC.

This clonotype was seen more than once but under ten times. V usage is TRBV5-5 and J usage is TRBJ2-1; D uncertain. CDR1 is SGHKS and CDR2 is YYEKEE in the germline V gene (reference sequence). The CDR3 length is 14 residues. The V and J ends lost 2 bases and 8 bases respectively, with 14 bases between them. CDR3 sequence (DNA): TGTGCCAGCAGCTTTTTTCGCACGGCCCATGAGCAGTTCTTC. It is translated as CASSFFRTAHEQFF.

The chain has TRBV5-1 and TRBJ1-1; D perhaps matches TRBD1 (5 bases). Germline CDR1 and CDR2: SGHRS and YFSETQ. The CDR3 runs 14 residues. V lost 1 base, J lost 5 bases, and 12 bases lay in between. CDR3 bases: TGCGCCAGCAGCTTGAGGGGTGAGGCGACTGAAGCTTTCTTT. Its translation is CASSLRGEATEAFF.

There are a few counts of this clonotype. The CDR3 sequence is CASSPVDPRSEQFF. In nucleotides, the CDR3 is TGTGCCAGCTCACCCGTTGATCCCCGCTCCGAGCAGTTCTTC. The chain joins TRBV18 to TRBJ2-1; D is unclear. The V and J ends lost 3 bases and 10 bases respectively, with 16 bases between them. Germline values: CDR1 KGHSH, CDR2 LQKENI. This CDR3 region has 14 residues.

This clonotype was seen many times. The CDR3, as DNA: TGCAGTGCTAGAGGGGCCCGGATGGTCTCAGATACGCAGTATTTT. Translating gives CSARGARMVSDTQYF. The chain carries TRBV20-1 and TRBJ2-3; no clear D. V was cut by 1 base and J by 4 bases, with 15 bases left in between. CDR3 length: 15 amino acids. Germline CDR1 DFQATT, CDR2 SNEGSKA (reference sequence).